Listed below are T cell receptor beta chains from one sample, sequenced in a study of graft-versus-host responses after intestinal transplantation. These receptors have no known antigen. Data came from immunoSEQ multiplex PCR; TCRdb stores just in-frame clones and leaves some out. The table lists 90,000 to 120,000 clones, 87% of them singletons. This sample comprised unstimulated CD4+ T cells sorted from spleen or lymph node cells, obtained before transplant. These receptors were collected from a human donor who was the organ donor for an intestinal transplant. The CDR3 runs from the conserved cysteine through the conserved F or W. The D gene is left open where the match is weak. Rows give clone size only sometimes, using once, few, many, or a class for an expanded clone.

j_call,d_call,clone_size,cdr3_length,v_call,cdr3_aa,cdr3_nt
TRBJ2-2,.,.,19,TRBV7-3,CASSLTSAKPRPNTGELFF,TGTGCCAGCAGCTTAACGTCAGCAAAACCTAGGCCGAACACCGGGGAGCTGTTTTTT
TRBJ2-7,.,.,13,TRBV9,CASSVQGSHEQYF,TGTGCCAGCAGCGTACAGGGGAGTCACGAGCAGTACTTC
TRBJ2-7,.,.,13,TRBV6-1,CASSVRVSYEQYF,TGTGCCAGCAGTGTTCGGGTTTCCTACGAGCAGTACTTC
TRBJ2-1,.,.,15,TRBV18,CASTPGLVSYNEQFF,TGTGCCAGCACCCCGGGCCTAGTCTCCTACAATGAGCAGTTCTTC
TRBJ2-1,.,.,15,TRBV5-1,CASSFLTGVYNEQFF,TGCGCCAGCAGCTTTTTAACAGGAGTATACAATGAGCAGTTCTTC
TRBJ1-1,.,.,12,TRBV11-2,CASSFSRGSAFF,TGTGCCAGCAGCTTTTCGAGAGGATCAGCTTTCTTT
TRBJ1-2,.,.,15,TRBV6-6,CASSYSWLGAAGYTF,TGTGCCAGCAGTTACTCCTGGCTGGGGGCGGCTGGCTACACCTTC
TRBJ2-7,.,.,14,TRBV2,CASSDRMSSYEQYF,TGTGCCAGCAGTGACAGAATGAGCTCCTACGAGCAGTACTTC
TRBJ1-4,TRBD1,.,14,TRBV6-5,CASSPGGTLGKLFF,TGTGCCAGCAGCCCAGGGGGCACTTTGGGCAAACTGTTTTTT
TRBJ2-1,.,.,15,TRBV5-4,CASSPVGASYNEQFF,TGTGCCAGCAGCCCTGTAGGGGCATCCTACAATGAGCAGTTCTTC
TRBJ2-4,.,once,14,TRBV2,CASQGGLAKNIQYF,TGTGCCAGTCAGGGGGGTCTAGCCAAAAACATTCAGTACTTC
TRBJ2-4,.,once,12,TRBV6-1,CASSVGVNIQYF,TGTGCCAGCAGTGTGGGGGTAAACATTCAGTACTTC
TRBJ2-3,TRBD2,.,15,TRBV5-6,CASTRGLASTDTQYF,TGTGCCAGCACCCGGGGACTAGCATCCACAGATACGCAGTATTTT
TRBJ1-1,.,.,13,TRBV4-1,CASSQVRWPEAFF,TGCGCCAGCAGCCAAGTAAGGTGGCCTGAAGCTTTCTTT
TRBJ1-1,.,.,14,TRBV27,CASRKGDRETEAFF,TGTGCCAGCAGAAAGGGGGACCGGGAGACTGAAGCTTTCTTT
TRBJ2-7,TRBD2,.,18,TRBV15,CATSRDPGTSGRFGEQYF,TGTGCCACCAGCAGAGACCCCGGGACTAGCGGGAGATTCGGCGAGCAGTACTTC
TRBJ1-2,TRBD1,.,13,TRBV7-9,CASSRDRNYGYTF,TGTGCCAGCAGCAGGGACAGGAACTATGGCTACACCTTC
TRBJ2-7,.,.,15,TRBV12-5,CASGWSGFSSYEQYF,TGTGCTAGTGGTTGGAGCGGGTTTAGCTCCTACGAGCAGTACTTC
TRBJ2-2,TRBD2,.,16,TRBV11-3,CASSLRDWGRAGELFF,TGTGCCAGCAGCTTAAGGGATTGGGGGAGGGCCGGGGAGCTGTTTTTT
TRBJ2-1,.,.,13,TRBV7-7,CASSLTEDSQQFF,TGTGCTAGCAGCTTAACGGAGGATAGTCAGCAGTTCTTC
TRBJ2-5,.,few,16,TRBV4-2,CASSEGDIVGGETQYF,TGTGCCAGCAGCGAAGGGGACATCGTCGGAGGAGAGACCCAGTACTTC
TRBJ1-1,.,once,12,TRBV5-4,CASTGGTSEAFF,TGTGCCAGCACCGGAGGAACGAGTGAAGCTTTCTTT
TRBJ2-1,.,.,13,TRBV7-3,CASSPVGANEQFF,TGTGCCAGCAGCCCCGTCGGGGCCAATGAGCAGTTCTTC
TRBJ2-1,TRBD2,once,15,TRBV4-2,CASSHGLAGDNEQFF,TGTGCCAGCAGCCATGGACTAGCGGGAGACAATGAGCAGTTCTTC
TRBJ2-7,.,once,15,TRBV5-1,CASSLGAGILPEQYF,TGCGCCAGCAGCTTGGGGGCAGGAATACTTCCCGAGCAGTACTTC
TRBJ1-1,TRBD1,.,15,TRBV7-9,CASSPRDRGGTEAFF,TGTGCCAGCAGCCCACGGGACAGGGGAGGAACTGAAGCTTTCTTT
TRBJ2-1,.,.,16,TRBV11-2,CASSLDPPGSYNEQFF,TGTGCCAGCAGCTTAGATCCCCCAGGCTCCTACAATGAGCAGTTCTTC
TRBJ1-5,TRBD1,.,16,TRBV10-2,CASSRDRGKGNQPQHF,TGCGCCAGCAGTAGGGACAGGGGAAAAGGCAATCAGCCCCAGCATTTT
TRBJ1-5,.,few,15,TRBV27,CASSLRGVSNQPQHF,TGTGCCAGCAGTTTACGAGGGGTTAGCAATCAGCCCCAGCATTTT
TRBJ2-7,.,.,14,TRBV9,CASSGAGTSHEQYF,TGTGCCAGCAGCGGTGCCGGGACAAGCCACGAGCAGTACTTC
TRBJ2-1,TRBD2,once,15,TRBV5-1,CASTQAGAAYNEQFF,TGCGCCAGCACCCAAGCGGGAGCAGCCTACAATGAGCAGTTCTTC
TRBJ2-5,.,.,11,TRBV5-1,CASSEEETQYF,TGCGCCAGCAGCGAGGAGGAGACCCAGTACTTC
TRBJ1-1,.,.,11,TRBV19,CASTRHVEAFF,TGTGCCAGTACCCGGCACGTGGAAGCTTTCTTT
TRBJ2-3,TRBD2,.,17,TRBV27,CASRPRISGRNQDTQYF,TGTGCCAGCAGACCCCGGATTAGCGGGAGGAATCAAGATACGCAGTATTTT
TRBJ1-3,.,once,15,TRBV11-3,CASNYGALSGNTIYF,TGTGCCAGCAACTACGGGGCCCTCTCTGGAAACACCATATATTTT
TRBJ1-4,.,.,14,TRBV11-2,CASSLVAFNEKLFF,TGTGCCAGCAGCTTAGTTGCATTTAATGAAAAACTGTTTTTT
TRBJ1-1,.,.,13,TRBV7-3,CASSTQDGTEAFF,TGTGCCAGCAGCACCCAAGACGGCACTGAAGCTTTCTTT
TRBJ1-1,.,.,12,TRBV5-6,CASSGAGGEAFF,TGTGCCAGCAGCGGGGCGGGGGGAGAAGCTTTCTTT
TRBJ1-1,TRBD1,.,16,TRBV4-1,CASSQGQGASGTEAFF,TGCGCCAGCAGCCAAGGACAGGGGGCTTCGGGCACTGAAGCTTTCTTT
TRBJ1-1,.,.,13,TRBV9,CASSVAANTEAFF,TGTGCCAGCAGCGTAGCCGCGAACACTGAAGCTTTCTTT
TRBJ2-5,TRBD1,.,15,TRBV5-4,CASSWMGQGGETQYF,TGTGCCAGCAGCTGGATGGGACAGGGCGGAGAGACCCAGTACTTC
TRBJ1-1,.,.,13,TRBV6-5,CASSPWRNTEAFF,TGTGCCAGCAGCCCCTGGAGAAACACTGAAGCTTTCTTT
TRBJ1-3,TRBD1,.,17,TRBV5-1,CASSLTLQGASGNTIYF,TGCGCCAGCAGCTTGACCCTACAGGGGGCATCTGGAAACACCATATATTTT
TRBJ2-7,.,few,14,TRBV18,CASSPQTEAGEQYF,TGTGCCAGCTCACCCCAGACAGAAGCTGGCGAGCAGTACTTC
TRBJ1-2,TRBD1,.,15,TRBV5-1,CASSLGDRDNYGYTF,TGCGCCAGCAGCTTGGGGGACAGGGATAACTATGGCTACACCTTC
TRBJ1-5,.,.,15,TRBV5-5,CASSFGRYSNQPQHF,TGTGCCAGCAGCTTTGGACGGTATAGCAATCAGCCCCAGCATTTT
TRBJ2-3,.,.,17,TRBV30,CAWSFIKRIPSTDTQYF,TGTGCCTGGAGCTTCATTAAGCGGATCCCTAGCACAGATACGCAGTATTTT
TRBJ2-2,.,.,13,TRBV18,CASSPQDTGELFF,TGTGCCAGCTCACCACAAGACACCGGGGAGCTGTTTTTT
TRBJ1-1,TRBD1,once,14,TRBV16,CASSPGQGTTEAFF,TGTGCCAGCAGCCCCGGACAGGGGACCACTGAAGCTTTCTTT
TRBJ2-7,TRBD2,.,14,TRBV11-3,CASSQTSGSYEQYF,TGTGCCAGCAGCCAAACTAGCGGATCCTACGAGCAGTACTTC
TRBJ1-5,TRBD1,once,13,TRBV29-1,CSAGTGWNQPQHF,TGCAGCGCAGGGACAGGATGGAATCAGCCCCAGCATTTT
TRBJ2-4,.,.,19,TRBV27,CASSPTSPYRVGTKNIQYF,TGTGCCAGCAGTCCAACCTCGCCTTACAGGGTGGGAACCAAAAACATTCAGTACTTC
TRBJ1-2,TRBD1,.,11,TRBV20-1,CSASTGYGYTF,TGCAGTGCCTCGACAGGGTATGGCTACACCTTC
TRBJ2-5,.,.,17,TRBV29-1,CSVAGSSSWTGGETQYF,TGCAGCGTTGCCGGCTCATCGAGCTGGACGGGGGGCGAGACCCAGTACTTC
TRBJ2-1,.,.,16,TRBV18,CASSPPVGAGLREQFF,TGTGCCAGCTCACCACCGGTGGGAGCCGGATTAAGGGAGCAGTTCTTC
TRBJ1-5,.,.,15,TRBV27,CASSREGSSNQPQHF,TGTGCCAGCAGTCGCGAGGGGAGTAGCAATCAGCCCCAGCATTTT